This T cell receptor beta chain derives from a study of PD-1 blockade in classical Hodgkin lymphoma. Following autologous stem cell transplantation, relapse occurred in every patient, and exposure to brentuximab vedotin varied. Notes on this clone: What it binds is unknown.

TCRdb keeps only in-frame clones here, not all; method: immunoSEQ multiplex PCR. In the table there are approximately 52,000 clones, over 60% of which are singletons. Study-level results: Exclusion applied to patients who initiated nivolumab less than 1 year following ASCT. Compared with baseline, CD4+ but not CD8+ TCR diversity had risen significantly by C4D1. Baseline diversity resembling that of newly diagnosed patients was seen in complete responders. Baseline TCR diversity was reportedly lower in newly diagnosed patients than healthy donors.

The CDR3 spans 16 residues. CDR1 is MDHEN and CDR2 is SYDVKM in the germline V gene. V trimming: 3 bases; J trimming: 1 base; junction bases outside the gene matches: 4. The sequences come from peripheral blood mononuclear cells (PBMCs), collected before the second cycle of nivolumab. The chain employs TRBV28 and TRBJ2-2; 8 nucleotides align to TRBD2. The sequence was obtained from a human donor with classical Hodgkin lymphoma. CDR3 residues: CASSLTLAGNTGELFF. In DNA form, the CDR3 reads TGTGCCAGCAGTTTGACTCTAGCGGGGAACACCGGGGAGCTGTTTTTT. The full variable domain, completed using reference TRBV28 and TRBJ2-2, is DVKVTQSSRYLVKRTGEKVFLECVQDMDHENMFWYRQDPGLGLRLIYFSYDVKMKEKGDIPEGYSVSREKKERFSLILESASTNQTSMYLCASSLTLAGNTGELFFGEGSRLTVL.